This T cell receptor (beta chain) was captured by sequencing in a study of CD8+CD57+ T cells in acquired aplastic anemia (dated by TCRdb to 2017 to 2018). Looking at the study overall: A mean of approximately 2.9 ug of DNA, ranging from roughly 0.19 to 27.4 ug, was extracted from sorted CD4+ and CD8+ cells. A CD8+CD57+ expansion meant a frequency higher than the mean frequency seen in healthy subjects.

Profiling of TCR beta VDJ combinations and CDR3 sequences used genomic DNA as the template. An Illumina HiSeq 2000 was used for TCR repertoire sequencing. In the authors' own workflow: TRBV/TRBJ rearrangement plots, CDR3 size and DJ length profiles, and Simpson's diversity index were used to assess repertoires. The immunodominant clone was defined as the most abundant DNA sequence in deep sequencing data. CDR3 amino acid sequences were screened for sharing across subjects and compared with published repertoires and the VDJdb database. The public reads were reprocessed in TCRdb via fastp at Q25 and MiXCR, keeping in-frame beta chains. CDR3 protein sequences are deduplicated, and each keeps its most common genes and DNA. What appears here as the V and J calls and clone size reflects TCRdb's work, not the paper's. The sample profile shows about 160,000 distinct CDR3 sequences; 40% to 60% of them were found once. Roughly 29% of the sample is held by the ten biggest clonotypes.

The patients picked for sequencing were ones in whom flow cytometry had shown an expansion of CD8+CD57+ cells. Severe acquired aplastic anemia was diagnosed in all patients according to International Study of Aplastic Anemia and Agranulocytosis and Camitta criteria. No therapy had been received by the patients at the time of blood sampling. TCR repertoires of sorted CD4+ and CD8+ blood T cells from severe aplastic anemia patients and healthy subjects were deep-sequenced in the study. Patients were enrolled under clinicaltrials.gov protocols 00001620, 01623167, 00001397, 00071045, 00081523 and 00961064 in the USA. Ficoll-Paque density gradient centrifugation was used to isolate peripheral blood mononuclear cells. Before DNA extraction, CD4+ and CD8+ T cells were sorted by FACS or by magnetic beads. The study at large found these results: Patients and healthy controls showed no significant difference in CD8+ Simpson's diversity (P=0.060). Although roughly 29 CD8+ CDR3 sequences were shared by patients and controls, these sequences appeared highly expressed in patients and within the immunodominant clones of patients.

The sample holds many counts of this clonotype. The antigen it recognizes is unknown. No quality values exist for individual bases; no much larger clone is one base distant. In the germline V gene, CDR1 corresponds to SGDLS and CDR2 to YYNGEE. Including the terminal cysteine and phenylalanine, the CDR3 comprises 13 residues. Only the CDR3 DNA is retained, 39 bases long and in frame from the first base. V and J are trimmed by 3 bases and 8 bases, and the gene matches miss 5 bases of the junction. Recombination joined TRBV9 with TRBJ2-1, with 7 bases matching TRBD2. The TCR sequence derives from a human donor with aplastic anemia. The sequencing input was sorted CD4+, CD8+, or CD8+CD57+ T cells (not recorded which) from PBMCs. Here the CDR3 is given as CASSAGTTYEQFF. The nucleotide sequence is TGTGCCAGCAGCGCGGGGACTACCTATGAGCAGTTCTTC.